The 2 T cell receptor beta chains below all came from one sample that was sequenced in a study of PD-1 blockade in classical Hodgkin lymphoma (dated by TCRdb to 2018 to 2021). The protocol used for the library was the immunoSEQ multiplex PCR assay. TCRdb mirrors the immuneACCESS table, restricted to in-frame sequences. Some clones are absent from its copies; in checked studies, under half trace to an unresolved V gene, and the reason for the others is unknown. Counted in this sample were 25,000 to 30,000 clones; approximately 70% of them appeared once. In total, the top ten clones hold around 26% of the sample. The meaning of the sample's time point label: cycle 2 day 1 (C2D1) of nivolumab. All trial patients had relapsed after autologous stem cell transplantation, with cohorts A, B and C differing in prior brentuximab vedotin exposure. The sequencing used peripheral blood mononuclear cells (PBMCs), collected before the second cycle of nivolumab. The source is a human donor with classical Hodgkin lymphoma.

The chain recombines TRBV28 with TRBJ2-7, with TRBD1 matching 7 bases. The CDR3 length is 13 residues. Germline V gives CDR1 MDHEN, CDR2 SYDVKM. The V and J ends lost 8 bases and 4 bases, in that order; junction bases with no gene match: 8. CDR3 in DNA: TGTGCCAGCCATGGGACAGAGTCGTACGAGCAGTACTTC. Translation gives CASHGTESYEQYF. The full variable domain, rest sourced from reference TRBV28 and TRBJ2-7, is DVKVTQSSRYLVKRTGEKVFLECVQDMDHENMFWYRQDPGLGLRLIYFSYDVKMKEKGDIPEGYSVSREKKERFSLILESASTNQTSMYLCASHGTESYEQYFGPGTRLTVT.

The genes are TRBV13 and TRBJ1-3; D remains unclear. Germline V gene sequence: CDR1 PRHDT, CDR2 FYEKMQ (reference sequence). The ends were cut back, 2 bases at V and 8 bases at J, with 7 bases in the middle. CDR3 size: 12 residues. The CDR3 DNA reads TGTGCCAGCAGCTTATGGAGGGACACCATATATTTT. Amino acids: CASSLWRDTIYF.